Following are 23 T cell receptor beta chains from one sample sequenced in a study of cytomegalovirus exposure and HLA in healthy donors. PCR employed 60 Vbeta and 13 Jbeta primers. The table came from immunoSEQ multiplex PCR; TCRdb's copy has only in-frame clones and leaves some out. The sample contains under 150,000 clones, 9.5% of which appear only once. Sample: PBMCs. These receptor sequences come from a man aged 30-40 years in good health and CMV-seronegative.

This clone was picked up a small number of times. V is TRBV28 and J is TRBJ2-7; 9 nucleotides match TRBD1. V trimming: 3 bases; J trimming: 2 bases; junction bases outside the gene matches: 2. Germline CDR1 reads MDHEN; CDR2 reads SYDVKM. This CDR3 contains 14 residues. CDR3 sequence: CASSFWDRAYEQYF. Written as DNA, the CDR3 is TGTGCCAGCAGTTTCTGGGACAGGGCCTACGAGCAGTACTTC.

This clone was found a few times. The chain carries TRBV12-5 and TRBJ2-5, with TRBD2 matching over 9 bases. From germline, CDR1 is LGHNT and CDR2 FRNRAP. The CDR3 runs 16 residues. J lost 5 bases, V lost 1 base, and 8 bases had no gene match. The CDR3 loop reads CASGLGVRGGKETQYF. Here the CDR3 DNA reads TGTGCTAGTGGTTTGGGGGTGCGGGGGGGCAAGGAGACCCAGTACTTC.

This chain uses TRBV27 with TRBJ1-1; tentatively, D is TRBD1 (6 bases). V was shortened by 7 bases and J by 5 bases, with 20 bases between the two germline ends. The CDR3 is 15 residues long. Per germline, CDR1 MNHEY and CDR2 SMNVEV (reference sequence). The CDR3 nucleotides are TGTGCCAGCAAGGACAGCAAAGTCCCCGTGACTGAAGCTTTCTTT. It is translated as CASKDSKVPVTEAFF.

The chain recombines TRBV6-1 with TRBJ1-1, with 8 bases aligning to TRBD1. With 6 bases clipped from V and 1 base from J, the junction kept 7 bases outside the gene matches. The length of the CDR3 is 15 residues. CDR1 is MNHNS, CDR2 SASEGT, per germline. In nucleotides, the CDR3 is TGTGCCAGCAGCCCCCAGGGGGCTCCGAACACTGAAGCTTTCTTT. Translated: CASSPQGAPNTEAFF.

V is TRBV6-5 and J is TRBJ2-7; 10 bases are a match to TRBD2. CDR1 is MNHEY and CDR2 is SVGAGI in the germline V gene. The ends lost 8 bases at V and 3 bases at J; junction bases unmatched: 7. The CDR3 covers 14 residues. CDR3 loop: CASRRTSGLYEQYF. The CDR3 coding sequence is TGTGCCAGCCGCCGGACTAGCGGCCTCTACGAGCAGTACTTC.

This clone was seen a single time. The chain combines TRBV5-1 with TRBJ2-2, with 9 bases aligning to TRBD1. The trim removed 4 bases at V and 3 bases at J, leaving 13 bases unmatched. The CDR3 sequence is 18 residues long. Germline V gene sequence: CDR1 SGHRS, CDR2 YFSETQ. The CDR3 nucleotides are TGCGCCAGCAGCCTAAGACCGGGACAGGGTGGGGACACCGGGGAGCTGTTTTTT. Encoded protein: CASSLRPGQGGDTGELFF.

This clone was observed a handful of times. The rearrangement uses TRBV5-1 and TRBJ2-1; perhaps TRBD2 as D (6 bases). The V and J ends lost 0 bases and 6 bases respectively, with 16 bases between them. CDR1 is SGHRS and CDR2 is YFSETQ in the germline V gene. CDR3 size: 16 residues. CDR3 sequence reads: CASSLETGVRSNEQFF. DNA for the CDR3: TGCGCCAGCAGCTTGGAAACGGGAGTTCGAAGCAATGAGCAGTTCTTC.

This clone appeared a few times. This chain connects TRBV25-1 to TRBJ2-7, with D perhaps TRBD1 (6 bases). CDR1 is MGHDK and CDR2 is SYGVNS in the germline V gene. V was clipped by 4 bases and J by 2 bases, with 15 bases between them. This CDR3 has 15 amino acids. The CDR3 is CASSGQGWKTYEQYF. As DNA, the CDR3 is TGTGCCAGCAGTGGGCAGGGGTGGAAAACCTACGAGCAGTACTTC.

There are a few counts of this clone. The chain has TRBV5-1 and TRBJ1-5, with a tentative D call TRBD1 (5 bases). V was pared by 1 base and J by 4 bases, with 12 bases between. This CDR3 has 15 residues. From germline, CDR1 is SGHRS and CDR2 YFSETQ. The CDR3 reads CASSLRTGQNQPQHF. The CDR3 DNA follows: TGCGCCAGCAGCTTGCGTACAGGACAAAATCAGCCCCAGCATTTT.

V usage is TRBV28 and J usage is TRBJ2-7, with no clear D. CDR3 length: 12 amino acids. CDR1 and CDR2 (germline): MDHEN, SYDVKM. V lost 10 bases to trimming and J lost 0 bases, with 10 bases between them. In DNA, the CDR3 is TGTGCCATCACGACAAACTCCTACGAGCAGTACTTC. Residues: CAITTNSYEQYF.

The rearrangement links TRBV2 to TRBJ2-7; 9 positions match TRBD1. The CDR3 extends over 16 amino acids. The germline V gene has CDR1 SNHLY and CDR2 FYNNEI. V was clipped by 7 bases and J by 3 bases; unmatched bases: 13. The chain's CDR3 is CASTPDGTGTVYEQYF. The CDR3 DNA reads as TGTGCCAGCACCCCTGACGGGACAGGGACAGTCTACGAGCAGTACTTC.

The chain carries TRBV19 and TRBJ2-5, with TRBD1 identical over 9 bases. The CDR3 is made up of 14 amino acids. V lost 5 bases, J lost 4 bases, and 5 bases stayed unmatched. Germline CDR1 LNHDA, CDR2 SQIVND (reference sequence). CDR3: CASSVTGGLETQYF. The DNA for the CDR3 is TGTGCCAGTAGTGTGACAGGGGGATTAGAGACCCAGTACTTC.

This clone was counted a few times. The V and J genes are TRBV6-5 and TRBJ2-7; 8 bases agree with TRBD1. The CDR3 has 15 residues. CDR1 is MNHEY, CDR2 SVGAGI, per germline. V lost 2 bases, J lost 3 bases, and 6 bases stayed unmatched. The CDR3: CASSYRTGKGYEQYF. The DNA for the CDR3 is TGTGCCAGCAGTTACCGGACAGGGAAGGGCTACGAGCAGTACTTC.

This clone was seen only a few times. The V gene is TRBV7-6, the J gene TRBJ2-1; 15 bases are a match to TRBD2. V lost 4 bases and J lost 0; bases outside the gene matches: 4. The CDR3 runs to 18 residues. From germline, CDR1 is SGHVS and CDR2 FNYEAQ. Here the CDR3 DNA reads TGTGCCAGCAGCTCGGGGACTAGCGGGAGGAGCTCCTACAATGAGCAGTTCTTC. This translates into CASSSGTSGRSSYNEQFF.

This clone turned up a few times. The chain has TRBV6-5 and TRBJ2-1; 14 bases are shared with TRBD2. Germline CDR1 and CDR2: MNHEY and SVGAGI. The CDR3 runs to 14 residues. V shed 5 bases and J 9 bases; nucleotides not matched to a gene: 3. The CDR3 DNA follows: TGTGCCAGCAGTCGGACTAGCGGGAGGACTGAGCAGTTCTTC. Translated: CASSRTSGRTEQFF.

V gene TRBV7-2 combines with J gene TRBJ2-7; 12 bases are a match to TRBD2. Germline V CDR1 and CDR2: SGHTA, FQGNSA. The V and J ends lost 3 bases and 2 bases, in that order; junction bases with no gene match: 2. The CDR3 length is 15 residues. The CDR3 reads CASSFGLAGTYEQYF. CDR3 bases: TGTGCCAGCAGCTTCGGACTAGCGGGAACCTACGAGCAGTACTTC.

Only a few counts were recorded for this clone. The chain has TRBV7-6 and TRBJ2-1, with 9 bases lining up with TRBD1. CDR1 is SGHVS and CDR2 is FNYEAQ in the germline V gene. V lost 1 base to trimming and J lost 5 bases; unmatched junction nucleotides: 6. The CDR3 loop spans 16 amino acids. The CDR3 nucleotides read TGTGCCAGCAGCTTAGGGGGGACAGGGAAAAACAATGAGCAGTTCTTC. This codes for CASSLGGTGKNNEQFF.

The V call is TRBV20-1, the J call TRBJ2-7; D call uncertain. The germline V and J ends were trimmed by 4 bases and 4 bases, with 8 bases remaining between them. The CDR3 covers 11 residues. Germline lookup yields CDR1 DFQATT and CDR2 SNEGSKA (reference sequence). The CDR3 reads CSAIKLYEQYF. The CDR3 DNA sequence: TGCAGTGCTATCAAATTGTACGAGCAGTACTTC.

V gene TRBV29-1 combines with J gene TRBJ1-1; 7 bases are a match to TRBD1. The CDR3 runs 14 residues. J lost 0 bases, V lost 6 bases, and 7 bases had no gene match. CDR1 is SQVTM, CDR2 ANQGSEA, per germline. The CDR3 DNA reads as TGCAGCGTCGACTACAGGGGTCTGAACACTGAAGCTTTCTTT. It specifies CSVDYRGLNTEAFF.

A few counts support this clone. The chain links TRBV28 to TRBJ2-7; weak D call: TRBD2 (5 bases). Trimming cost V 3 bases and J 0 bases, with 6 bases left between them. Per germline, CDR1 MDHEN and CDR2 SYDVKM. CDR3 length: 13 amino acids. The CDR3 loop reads CASSFGDSYEQYF. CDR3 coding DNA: TGTGCCAGCAGTTTCGGGGACTCCTACGAGCAGTACTTC.

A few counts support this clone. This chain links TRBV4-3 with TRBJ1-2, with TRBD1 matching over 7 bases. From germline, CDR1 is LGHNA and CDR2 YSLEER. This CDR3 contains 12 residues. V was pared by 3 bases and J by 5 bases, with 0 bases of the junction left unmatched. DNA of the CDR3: TGCGCCAGCAGCCAGACAGGGTATGGCTACACCTTC. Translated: CASSQTGYGYTF.

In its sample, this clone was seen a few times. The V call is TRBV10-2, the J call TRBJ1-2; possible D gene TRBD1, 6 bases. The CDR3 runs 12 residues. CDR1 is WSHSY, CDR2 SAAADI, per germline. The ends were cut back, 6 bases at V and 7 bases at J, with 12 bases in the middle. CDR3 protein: CASSPGGSGYTF. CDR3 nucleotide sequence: TGCGCCAGCAGCCCGGGGGGCAGTGGCTACACCTTC.

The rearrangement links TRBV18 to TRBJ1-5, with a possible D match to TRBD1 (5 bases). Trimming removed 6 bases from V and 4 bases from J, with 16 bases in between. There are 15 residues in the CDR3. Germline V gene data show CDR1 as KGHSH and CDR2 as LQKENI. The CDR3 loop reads CASSPSVGPNQPQHF. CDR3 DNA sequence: TGTGCCAGCTCCCCATCAGTGGGGCCGAATCAGCCCCAGCATTTT. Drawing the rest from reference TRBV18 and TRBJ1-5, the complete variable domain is NAGVMQNPRHLVRRRGQEARLRCSPMKGHSHVYWYRQLPEEGLKFMVYLQKENIIDESGMPKERFSAEFPKEGPSILRIQQVVRGDSAAYFCASSPSVGPNQPQHFGDGTRLSIL.